This T cell receptor (beta chain) stems from a study of technical replicates of blood from a handful of donors. Remarks on this clone: The sample contains more than one DNA sequence encoding this CDR3.

The CDR3 runs 13 residues. With V trimmed by 5 bases and J by 1 base, 1 base remained unmatched. Germline CDR1 and CDR2: MNHEY and SVGAGI. The assay was immunoSEQ multiplex PCR, and TCRdb's table has in-frame clones only and misses some. Of more than 65,000 clones in the sample, roughly 96% are singletons; the top ten hold approximately 0.32%. The clonotype comes from a human donor in good health. Sequencing was carried out using T cells isolated from PBMCs. The chain is built from TRBV6-5 and TRBJ1-1; 7 nucleotides align to TRBD1. CDR3 in DNA: TGTGCCAGCAGTAGACAGGGGAACACTGAAGCTTTCTTT. Protein product: CASSRQGNTEAFF.